The entry below describes one TCR beta chain. Its target is not known. The sample is drawn from a study of T-cell memory formation after mild COVID-19. Study-wide context: There were largely donor-specific TCR clusters. General study findings and limits: Contracting clones localized mainly to CM and EM when CD4+ and mainly to EMRA when CD8+. Some responding clones appeared in pre-infection memory, suggesting cross-reactive memory joined. Clones contracting over day 15 to 85 were CD4/CD8 balanced, with later expanders leaning CD4+.

One entry per CDR3 protein results from TCRdb running MiXCR on the 5' RACE reads. This table has under 250,000 distinct CDR3 sequences, approximately 15% appearing once. V was shortened by 0 bases and J by 8 bases, with 1 base between the two germline ends. The CDR3 consists of 11 residues. Germline V gene sequence: CDR1 KGHDR, CDR2 SFDVKD. Sequenced sample: PBMCs or a T cell subset sorted from them (not recorded which). V gene TRBV24-1 combines with J gene TRBJ2-1; unclear D gene. The receptor's source is an adult woman who had mild COVID-19 (a few samples of this study predate the infection). Cell type and time point are not known. CDR3 residues: CATSDLYEQFF. In nucleotides, the CDR3 is TGTGCCACCAGTGATTTGTATGAGCAGTTCTTC.